This entry concerns a single T cell receptor (beta chain). The data derive from a study of control samples from healthy donors and cancer patients. Clones were sequenced by immunoSEQ multiplex PCR, and TCRdb holds only the in-frame ones, with some missing. Of under 200,000 clones listed, 80% to 95% are singletons. The CDR3 covers 18 residues. V lost 5 bases and J lost 0; bases outside the gene matches: 10. Germline V CDR1 and CDR2: MNHNY, SVGAGI (reference sequence). The V and J genes are TRBV6-6 and TRBJ2-6; 7 bases are shared with TRBD1. This TCR was sampled from a woman in her twenties or thirties in good health. The sample was blood. CDR3 DNA: TGTGCCAGCAGTCCAACAGGGGCATCCTACTCTGGGGCCAACGTCCTGACTTTC. It encodes CASSPTGASYSGANVLTF.